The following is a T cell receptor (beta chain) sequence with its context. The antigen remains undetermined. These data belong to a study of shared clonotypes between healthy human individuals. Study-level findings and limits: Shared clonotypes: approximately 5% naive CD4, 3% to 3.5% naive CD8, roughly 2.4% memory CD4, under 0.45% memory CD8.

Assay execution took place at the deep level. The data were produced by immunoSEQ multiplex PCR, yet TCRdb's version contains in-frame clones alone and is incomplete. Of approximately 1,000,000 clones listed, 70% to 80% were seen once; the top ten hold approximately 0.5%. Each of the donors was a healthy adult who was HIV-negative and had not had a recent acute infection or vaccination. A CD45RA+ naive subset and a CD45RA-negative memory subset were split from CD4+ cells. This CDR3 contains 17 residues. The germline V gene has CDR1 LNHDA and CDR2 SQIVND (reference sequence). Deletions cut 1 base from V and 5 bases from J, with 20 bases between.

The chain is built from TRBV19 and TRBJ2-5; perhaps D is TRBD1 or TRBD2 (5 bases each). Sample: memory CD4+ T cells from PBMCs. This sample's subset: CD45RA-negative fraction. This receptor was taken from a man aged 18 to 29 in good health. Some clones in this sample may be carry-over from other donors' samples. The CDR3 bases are TGTGCCAGTAGTATAGGTTCTGGGGGACGTCTGTTCGAGACCCAGTACTTC. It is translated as CASSIGSGGRLFETQYF.